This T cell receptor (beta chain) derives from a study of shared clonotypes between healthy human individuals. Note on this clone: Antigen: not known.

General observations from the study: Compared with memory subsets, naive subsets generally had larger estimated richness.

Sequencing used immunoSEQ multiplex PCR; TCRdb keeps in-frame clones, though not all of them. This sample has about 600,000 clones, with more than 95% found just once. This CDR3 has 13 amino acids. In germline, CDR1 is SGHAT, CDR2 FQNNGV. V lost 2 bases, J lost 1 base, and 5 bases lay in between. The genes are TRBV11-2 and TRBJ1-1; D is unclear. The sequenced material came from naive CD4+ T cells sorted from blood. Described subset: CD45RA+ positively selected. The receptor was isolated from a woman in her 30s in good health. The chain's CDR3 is CASSLSPNTEAFF. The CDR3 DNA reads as TGTGCCAGCAGCTTATCCCCGAACACTGAAGCTTTCTTT.